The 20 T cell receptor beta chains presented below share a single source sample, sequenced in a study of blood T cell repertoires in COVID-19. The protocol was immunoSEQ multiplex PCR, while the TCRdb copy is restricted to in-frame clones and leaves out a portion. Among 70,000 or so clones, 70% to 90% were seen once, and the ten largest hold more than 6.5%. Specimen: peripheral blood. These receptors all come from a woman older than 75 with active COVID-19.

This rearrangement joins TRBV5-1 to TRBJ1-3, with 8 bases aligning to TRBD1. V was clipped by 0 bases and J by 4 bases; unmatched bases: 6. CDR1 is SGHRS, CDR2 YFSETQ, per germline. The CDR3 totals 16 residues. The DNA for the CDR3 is TGCGCCAGCAGCTTGGGGACAGGGCGTTCCGGAAACACCATATATTTT. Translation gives CASSLGTGRSGNTIYF.

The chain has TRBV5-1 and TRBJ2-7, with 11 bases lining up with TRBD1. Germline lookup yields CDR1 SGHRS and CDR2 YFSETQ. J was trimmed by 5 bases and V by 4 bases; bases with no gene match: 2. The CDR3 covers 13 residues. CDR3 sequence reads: CASSMGQGDEQYF. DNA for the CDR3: TGCGCCAGCAGCATGGGACAGGGGGACGAGCAGTACTTC.

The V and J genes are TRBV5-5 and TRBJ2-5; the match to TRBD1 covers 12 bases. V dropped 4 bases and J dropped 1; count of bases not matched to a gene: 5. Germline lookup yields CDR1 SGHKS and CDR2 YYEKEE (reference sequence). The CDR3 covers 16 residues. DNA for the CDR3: TGTGCCAGCAGCCTGGGACAGGGGGCCTCCCAAGAGACCCAGTACTTC. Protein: CASSLGQGASQETQYF.

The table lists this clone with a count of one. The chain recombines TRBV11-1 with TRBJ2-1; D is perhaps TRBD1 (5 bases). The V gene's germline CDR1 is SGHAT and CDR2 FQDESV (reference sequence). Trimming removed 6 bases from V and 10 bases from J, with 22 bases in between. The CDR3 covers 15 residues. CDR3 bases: TGTGCCAGCAGAAACTACAGGTCTCCACTACCGGAGCAGTTCTTC. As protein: CASRNYRSPLPEQFF.

CDR3 residues: CASRGQYNSPLHF. CDR3 nucleotide sequence: TGTGCCAGCAGGGGACAGTATAATTCACCCCTCCACTTT. The V call is TRBV28, the J call TRBJ1-6; 7 bases match TRBD1. The CDR3 consists of 13 residues. J gave up 4 bases and V 6 bases, and 0 bases lay outside the gene matches. Germline CDR1 MDHEN, CDR2 SYDVKM. The full variable domain, rest sourced from reference TRBV28 and TRBJ1-6, is DVKVTQSSRYLVKRTGEKVFLECVQDMDHENMFWYRQDPGLGLRLIYFSYDVKMKEKGDIPEGYSVSREKKERFSLILESASTNQTSMYLCASRGQYNSPLHFGNGTRLTVT.

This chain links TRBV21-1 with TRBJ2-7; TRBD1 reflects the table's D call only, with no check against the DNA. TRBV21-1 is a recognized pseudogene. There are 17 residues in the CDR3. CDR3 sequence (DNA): TGTGCCAGCAGCAAAGACCGGACAGGGGAAGGCTCCTACGAGCAGTACTTC. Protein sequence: CASSKDRTGEGSYEQYF.

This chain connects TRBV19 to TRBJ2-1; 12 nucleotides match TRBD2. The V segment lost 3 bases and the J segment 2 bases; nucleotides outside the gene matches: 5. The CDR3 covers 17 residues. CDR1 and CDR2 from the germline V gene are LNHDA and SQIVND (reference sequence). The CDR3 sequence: CASSMSLAGGAYNEQFF. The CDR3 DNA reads TGTGCCAGTAGTATGAGTCTAGCGGGAGGGGCCTACAATGAGCAGTTCTTC.

The CDR3 sequence: CASSFAGAGYGYTF. CDR3 nucleotides: TGCGCCAGCAGCTTTGCGGGGGCCGGCTATGGCTACACCTTC. V gene TRBV5-1 combines with J gene TRBJ1-2, with TRBD1 as a possible D gene (6 bases). Germline V gene lookup returns CDR1 SGHRS and CDR2 YFSETQ. This CDR3 is built from 14 residues. The ends were cut back, 2 bases at V and 4 bases at J, with 12 bases in the middle.

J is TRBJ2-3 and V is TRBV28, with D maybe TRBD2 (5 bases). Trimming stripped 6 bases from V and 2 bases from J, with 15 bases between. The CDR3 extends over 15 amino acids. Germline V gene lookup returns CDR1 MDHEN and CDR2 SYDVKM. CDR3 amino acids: CASSFYGEYTDTQYF. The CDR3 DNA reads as TGTGCCAGCAGCTTCTACGGGGAGTACACAGATACGCAGTATTTT.

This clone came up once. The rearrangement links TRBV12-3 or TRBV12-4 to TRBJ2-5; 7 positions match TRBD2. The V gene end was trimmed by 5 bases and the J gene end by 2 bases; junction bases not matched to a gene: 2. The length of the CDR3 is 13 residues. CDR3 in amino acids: CASSTGGQETQYF. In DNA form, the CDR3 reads TGTGCCAGCAGTACGGGGGGACAAGAGACCCAGTACTTC.

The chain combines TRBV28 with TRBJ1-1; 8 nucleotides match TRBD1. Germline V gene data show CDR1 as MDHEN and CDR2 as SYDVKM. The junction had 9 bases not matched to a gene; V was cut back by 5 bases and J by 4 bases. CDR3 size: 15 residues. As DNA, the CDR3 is TGTGCCAGCAGTCCCACCGGACAGGGCGGCACTGAAGCTTTCTTT. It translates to CASSPTGQGGTEAFF.

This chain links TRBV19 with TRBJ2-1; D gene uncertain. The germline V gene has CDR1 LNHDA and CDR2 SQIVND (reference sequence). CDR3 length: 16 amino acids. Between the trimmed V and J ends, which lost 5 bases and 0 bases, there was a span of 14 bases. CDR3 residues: CASSSAMWLSYNEQFF. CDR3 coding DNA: TGTGCCAGTAGTTCCGCAATGTGGCTCTCCTACAATGAGCAGTTCTTC.

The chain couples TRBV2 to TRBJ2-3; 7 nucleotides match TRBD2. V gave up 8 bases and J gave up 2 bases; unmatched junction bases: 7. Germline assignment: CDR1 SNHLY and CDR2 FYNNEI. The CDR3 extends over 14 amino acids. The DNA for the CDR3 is TGTGCCAGCCAGCGGGGCAGAAACACAGATACGCAGTATTTT. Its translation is CASQRGRNTDTQYF.

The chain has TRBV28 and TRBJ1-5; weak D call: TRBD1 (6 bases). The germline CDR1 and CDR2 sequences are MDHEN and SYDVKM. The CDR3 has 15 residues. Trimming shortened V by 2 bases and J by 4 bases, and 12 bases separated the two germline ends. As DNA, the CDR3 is TGTGCCAGCAGTTTAGGGTGGCAGGGGAATCAGCCCCAGCATTTT. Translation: CASSLGWQGNQPQHF.

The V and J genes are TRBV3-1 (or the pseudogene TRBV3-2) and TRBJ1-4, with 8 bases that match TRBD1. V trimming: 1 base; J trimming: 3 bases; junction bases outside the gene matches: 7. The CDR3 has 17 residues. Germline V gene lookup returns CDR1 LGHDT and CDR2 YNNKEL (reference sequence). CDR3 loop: CASSQVWAGGPNEKLFF. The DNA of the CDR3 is TGTGCCAGCAGCCAAGTTTGGGCAGGGGGCCCTAATGAAAAACTGTTTTTT.

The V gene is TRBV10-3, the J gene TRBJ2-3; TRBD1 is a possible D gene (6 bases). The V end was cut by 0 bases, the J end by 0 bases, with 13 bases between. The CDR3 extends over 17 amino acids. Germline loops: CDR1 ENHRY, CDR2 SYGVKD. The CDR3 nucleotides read TGTGCCATCAGTGAGTCCCGGACAGCTATCAGCACAGATACGCAGTATTTT. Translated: CAISESRTAISTDTQYF.

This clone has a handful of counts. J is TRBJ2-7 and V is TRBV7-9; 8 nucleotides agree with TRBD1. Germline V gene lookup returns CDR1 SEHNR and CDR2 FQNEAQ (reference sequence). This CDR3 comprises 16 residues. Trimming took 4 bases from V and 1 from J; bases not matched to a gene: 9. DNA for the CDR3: TGTGCCAGCAGCTCTGGGCGGACAGGGAGATCCTACGAGCAGTACTTC. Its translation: CASSSGRTGRSYEQYF.

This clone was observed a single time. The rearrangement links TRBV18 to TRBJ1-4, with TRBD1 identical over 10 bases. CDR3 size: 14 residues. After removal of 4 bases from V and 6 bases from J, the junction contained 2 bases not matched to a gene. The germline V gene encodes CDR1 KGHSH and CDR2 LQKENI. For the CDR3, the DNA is TGTGCCAGCTCACGGGACAGGGGAGATGAAAAACTGTTTTTT. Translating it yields CASSRDRGDEKLFF.

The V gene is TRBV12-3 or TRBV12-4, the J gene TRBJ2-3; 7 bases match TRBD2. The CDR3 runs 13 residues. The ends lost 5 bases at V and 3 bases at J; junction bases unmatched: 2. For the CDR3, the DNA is TGTGCCAGCAGTCTTAGCGGGACAGATACGCAGTATTTT. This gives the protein CASSLSGTDTQYF.

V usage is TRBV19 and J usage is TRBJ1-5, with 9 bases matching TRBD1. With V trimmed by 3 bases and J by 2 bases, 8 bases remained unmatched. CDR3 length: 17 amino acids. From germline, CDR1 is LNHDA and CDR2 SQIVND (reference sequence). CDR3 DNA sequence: TGTGCCAGTAGTATCCGCGACAGGGGGAATGGCAATCAGCCCCAGCATTTT. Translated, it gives CASSIRDRGNGNQPQHF. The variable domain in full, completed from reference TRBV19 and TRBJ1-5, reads DGGITQSPKYLFRKEGQNVTLSCEQNLNHDAMYWYRQDPGQGLRLIYYSQIVNDFQKGDIAEGYSVSREKKESFPLTVTSAQKNPTAFYLCASSIRDRGNGNQPQHFGDGTRLSIL.